This T cell receptor beta chain originates from a study of blood T cell repertoires in COVID-19. Background on the study: The United States, Italy and Spain supplied acute and convalescent COVID-19 samples. Nucleic acid was either cDNA or gDNA, and it came from T cells, B-cell-depleted T cells, or PBMCs.

CDR3 length: 17 residues. With 0 bases clipped from V and 3 bases from J, the junction kept 9 bases outside the gene matches. Germline V CDR1 and CDR2: SGHAT, FQNNGV. Seattle enrolled patients during active infection and tracked them longitudinally. Original methodology: Quantification of nucleated cells was approximated via reference gene primer amplification. The protocol was immunoSEQ multiplex PCR, while the TCRdb copy is restricted to in-frame clones and leaves out a portion. The DNA was the basis for D and trimming; V, J and clone size are from that table. The profile shows around 300,000 clones, roughly nine tenths of them singletons.

The clonotype originates from a woman aged 25 to 39 with COVID-19, enrolled during active disease. V gene TRBV11-2 combines with J gene TRBJ2-7, with 9 bases aligning to TRBD2. Sequenced material: peripheral blood. CDR3 coding DNA: TGTGCCAGCAGCTTAGAGAGCGGCGGGAGGGTAAGCTACGAGCAGTACTTC. This sequence encodes CASSLESGGRVSYEQYF.